Shown below are 8 T cell receptor beta chains from a single sample sequenced in a study of T cells in Graves' hyperthyroidism and ophthalmopathy. TCR beta CDR3 regions were amplified from RNA transcripts. Carried out on the TCR CDR3, a first-round RT-PCR used the HTBI primer set. TCRdb called the multiplex PCR reads again in MiXCR, with one record for every CDR3 protein. Here the sample spans some 500,000 distinct CDR3 sequences, 16% being singletons. Sequencing was carried out using blood. These receptors were collected from a woman in her 30s with Graves' ophthalmopathy.

This clonotype was picked up many times. The V gene is TRBV7-2, the J gene TRBJ2-3; possibly TRBD2 for D (6 bases). Deletions cut 1 base from V and 7 bases from J, with 9 bases between. The CDR3 totals 13 residues. Germline V gene sequence: CDR1 SGHTA, CDR2 FQGNSA. CDR3 amino acids: CASSLGGANTQYF. The CDR3 DNA is TGTGCCAGCAGCTTAGGCGGGGCCAATACGCAGTATTTT.

This clonotype has ten or more counts. CDR3: CASTTGALAGVDTQYF. The CDR3 DNA follows: TGTGCCAGCACCACAGGGGCACTAGCGGGAGTGGATACGCAGTATTTT. The gene calls are TRBV5-5 and TRBJ2-3; 11 bases line up with TRBD2. The CDR3 covers 16 residues. V lost 6 bases, J lost 6 bases, and 12 bases stayed unmatched. Germline values: CDR1 SGHKS, CDR2 YYEKEE (reference sequence).

This chain links TRBV6-2 or TRBV6-3 with TRBJ1-5, with TRBD1 as a possible D gene (5 bases). Trimming removed 8 bases at V and 2 bases at J, with 13 bases between. This CDR3 contains 14 residues. Germline V gene data show CDR1 as MNHEY and CDR2 as SVGEGT. CDR3 nucleotides: TGTGCCAGCGGGGCAGGCAGGGGCAATCAGCCCCAGCATTTT. It translates to CASGAGRGNQPQHF.

This clonotype has a count of ten or more. This sequence joins TRBV12-3 or TRBV12-4 and TRBJ1-6, with D perhaps TRBD1 (5 bases). The V and J ends lost 0 bases and 6 bases respectively, with 6 bases between them. The length of the CDR3 is 14 residues. The CDR3 sequence is CASSLAQGNSPLHF. The DNA of the CDR3 is TGTGCCAGCAGTTTAGCCCAGGGTAATTCACCCCTCCACTTT.

The chain employs TRBV24-1 and TRBJ2-2; D assignment may be TRBD1 or TRBD2 (6 bases each). The V and J ends lost 5 bases and 3 bases respectively, with 12 bases between them. Per germline, CDR1 KGHDR and CDR2 SFDVKD. The CDR3 contains 15 residues. CDR3 in amino acids: CATSGYREDTGELFF. The DNA of the CDR3 is TGTGCCACCAGTGGCTACAGGGAGGACACCGGGGAGCTGTTTTTT.

V and J are TRBV25-1 and TRBJ1-5; the D is unclear. Germline CDR1 reads MGHDK; CDR2 reads SYGVNS. The CDR3 runs 14 residues. Deletions cut 5 bases from V and 3 bases from J, with 11 bases between. CDR3 amino acids: CASSPLGVNQPQHF. The CDR3 DNA reads as TGTGCCAGCAGTCCACTCGGGGTCAATCAGCCCCAGCATTTT.

This clonotype turned up a few times. This sequence joins TRBV28 and TRBJ1-4; 7 bases match TRBD1. Germline CDR1 and CDR2: MDHEN and SYDVKM. The CDR3 consists of 15 residues. Trimming at V came to 5 bases and at J to 6 bases, leaving 9 bases not matched to a gene. The CDR3 protein is CASSPVGTVDEKLFF. The CDR3 region has the DNA TGTGCCAGCAGTCCCGTGGGGACAGTTGATGAAAAACTGTTTTTT. Complete variable domain (other parts from reference TRBV28 and TRBJ1-4): DVKVTQSSRYLVKRTGEKVFLECVQDMDHENMFWYRQDPGLGLRLIYFSYDVKMKEKGDIPEGYSVSREKKERFSLILESASTNQTSMYLCASSPVGTVDEKLFFGSGTQLSVL.

This chain links TRBV6-1 with TRBJ2-5; 7 bases fit TRBD1. This CDR3 is 13 amino acids long. The germline V gene has CDR1 MNHNS and CDR2 SASEGT. V was pared by 7 bases and J by 2 bases, with 4 bases of the junction left unmatched. CDR3 coding DNA: TGTGCCAGCACCCGACAGGGTCAAGAGACCCAGTACTTC. Protein sequence: CASTRQGQETQYF.